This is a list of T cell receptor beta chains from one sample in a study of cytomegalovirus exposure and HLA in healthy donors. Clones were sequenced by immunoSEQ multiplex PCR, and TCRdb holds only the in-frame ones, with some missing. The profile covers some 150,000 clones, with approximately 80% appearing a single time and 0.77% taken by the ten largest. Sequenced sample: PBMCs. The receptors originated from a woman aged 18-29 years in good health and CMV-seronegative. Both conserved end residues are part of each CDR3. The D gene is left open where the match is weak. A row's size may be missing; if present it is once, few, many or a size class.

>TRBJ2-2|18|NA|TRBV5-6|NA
TGTGCCAGCAGCTTGTTATTTGAGGGATCAGGTTACACCGGGGAGCTGTTTTTT
CASSLLFEGSGYTGELFF
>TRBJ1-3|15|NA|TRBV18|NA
TGTGCCAGCTCCACCCCTGCGGGGCCTGGAAACACCATATATTTT
CASSTPAGPGNTIYF
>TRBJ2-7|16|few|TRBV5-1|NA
TGCGCCAGCAGCTTGGGTCTGGCAGGGCGCTCCTACGAGCAGTACTTC
CASSLGLAGRSYEQYF
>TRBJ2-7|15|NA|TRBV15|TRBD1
TGTGCCACCACCTTCGGGACAGGGGGCTCCTACGAGCAGTACTTC
CATTFGTGGSYEQYF
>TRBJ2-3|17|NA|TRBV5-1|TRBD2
TGCGCCAGCAGCTTGGCCGGCGGGAGGAGTGGCACAGATACGCAGTATTTT
CASSLAGGRSGTDTQYF
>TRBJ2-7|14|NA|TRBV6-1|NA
TGTGCCAGCAGTGTTGGAGCGGAGGGCTACGAGCAGTACTTC
CASSVGAEGYEQYF
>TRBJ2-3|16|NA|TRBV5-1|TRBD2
TGCGCCAGCAGCCGCCAGACTAGCGGGATTCCAGATACGCAGTATTTT
CASSRQTSGIPDTQYF
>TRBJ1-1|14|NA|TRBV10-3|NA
TGTGCCATCAGTGAGACAGGGTCGAACACTGAAGCTTTCTTT
CAISETGSNTEAFF
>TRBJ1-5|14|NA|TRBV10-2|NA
TGCGCCAGCAGGGGGGAGGGGGGCAATCAGCCCCAGCATTTT
CASRGEGGNQPQHF
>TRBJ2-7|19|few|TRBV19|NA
TGTGCCAGTAGTATCCCGACCAGTAGAGTAGGGGAACTCCTGTACGAGCAGTACTTC
CASSIPTSRVGELLYEQYF
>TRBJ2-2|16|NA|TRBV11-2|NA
TGTGCCAGCAGCTTAGTCCAGGACAGGAACACCGGGGAGCTGTTTTTT
CASSLVQDRNTGELFF
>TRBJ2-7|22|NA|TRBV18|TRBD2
TGTGCCAGCTCACCTGGACGTAACTCGCCTCGGGGAAGCGGGAGGAGCTCCTACGAGCAGTACTTC
CASSPGRNSPRGSGRSSYEQYF
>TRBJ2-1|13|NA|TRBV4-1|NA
TGCGCCAGCAGCCCGGTAGGGGTCAATGAGCAGTTCTTC
CASSPVGVNEQFF
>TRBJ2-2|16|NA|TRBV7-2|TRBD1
TGTGCCAGCAGCTTGCGGGACAGGGTAAACACCGGGGAGCTGTTTTTT
CASSLRDRVNTGELFF
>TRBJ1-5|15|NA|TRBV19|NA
TGTGCCAGTAGTATCGGAGGTAGCCACAATCAGCCCCAGCATTTT
CASSIGGSHNQPQHF
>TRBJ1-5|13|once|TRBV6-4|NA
TGTGCCAGCAGCGGACAGCCTAATCAGCCCCAGCATTTT
CASSGQPNQPQHF
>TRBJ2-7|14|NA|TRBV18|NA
TGTGCCAGCTCACCAGATGTTGGCAGCTACGAGCAGTACTTC
CASSPDVGSYEQYF
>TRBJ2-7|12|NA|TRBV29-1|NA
TGCAGCGCCGTCACAGTGGACTACGAGCAGTACTTC
CSAVTVDYEQYF
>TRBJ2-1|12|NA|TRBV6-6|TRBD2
TGTGCCAGCAGCCTCGGGGGGAATGAGCAGTTCTTC
CASSLGGNEQFF
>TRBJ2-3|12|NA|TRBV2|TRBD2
TGTGCCAGCGCGGGGGTAACAGATACGCAGTATTTT
CASAGVTDTQYF
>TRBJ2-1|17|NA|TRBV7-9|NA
TGTGCCAGCAGCAACCCGTCTGGGGGGGCCTCCTACAATGAGCAGTTCTTC
CASSNPSGGASYNEQFF
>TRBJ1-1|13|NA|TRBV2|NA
TGTGCCAGCGGGCCTGGTATGAACACTGAAGCTTTCTTT
CASGPGMNTEAFF
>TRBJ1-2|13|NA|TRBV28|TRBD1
TGTGCCAGCAGCCCGACAGGGAACTATGGCTACACCTTC
CASSPTGNYGYTF
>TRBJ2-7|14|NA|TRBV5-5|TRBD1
TGTGCCAGCAGCTTGGGGACAGGGCGGGAAGAGCAGTACTTC
CASSLGTGREEQYF
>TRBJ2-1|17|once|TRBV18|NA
TGTGCCAGCTCACCAGGGAGGTCTACGGGCACCTACAATGAGCAGTTCTTC
CASSPGRSTGTYNEQFF
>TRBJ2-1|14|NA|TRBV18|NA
TGTGCCAGCTCACCCCGGACAGACTACAATGAGCAGTTCTTC
CASSPRTDYNEQFF
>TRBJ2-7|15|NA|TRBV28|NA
TGTGCCGGCAGTTTATTGACAGGTAACACCTACGAGCAGTACTTC
CAGSLLTGNTYEQYF
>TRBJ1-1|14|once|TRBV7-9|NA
TGTTCCAGCAGCTCGGGACAAGGTCGGGAGGGAGCTTTCTTT
CSSSSGQGREGAFF
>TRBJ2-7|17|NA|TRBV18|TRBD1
TGTGCCAGCTCACGCGAACAACTGGGACAGGGATACTACGAGCAGTACTTC
CASSREQLGQGYYEQYF
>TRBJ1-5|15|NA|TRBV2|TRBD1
TGTGCCAGCAGTGGGGACAGGGCCGGCAATCAGCCCCAGCATTTT
CASSGDRAGNQPQHF
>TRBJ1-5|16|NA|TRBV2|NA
TGTGCCAGCAGATACAGGAACAGATATAGCAATCAGCCCCAGCATTTT
CASRYRNRYSNQPQHF
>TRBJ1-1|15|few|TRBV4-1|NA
TGCGCCAGCAGCTCCAGAGGGGGTAGGATTACTGAAGCTTTCTTT
CASSSRGGRITEAFF
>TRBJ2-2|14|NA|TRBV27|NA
TGTGCCAGCAAAGAGGGCGCGAACACCGGGGGGCTGTTTTTT
CASKEGANTGGLFF
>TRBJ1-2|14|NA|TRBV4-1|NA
TGCGCCAGCAGCCAAGAGACAGGCGATTATGGCTACACCTTC
CASSQETGDYGYTF
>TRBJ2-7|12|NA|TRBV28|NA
TGTGCCAGCAGTTTGAGACTCTACGAGCAGTACTTC
CASSLRLYEQYF
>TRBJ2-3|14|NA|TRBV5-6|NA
TGTGCCAGCAGCTTGGGGTCCCTCCAGGATACGCAGTATTTT
CASSLGSLQDTQYF
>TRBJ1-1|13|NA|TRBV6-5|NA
TGTGCCAGCAGGCCCGACAGAAACACTGAAGCTTTCTTT
CASRPDRNTEAFF
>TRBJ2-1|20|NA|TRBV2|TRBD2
TGTGCCAGCAGTCCCGATACTAGCGGGAGTTACGTCAGCCCCTACAATGAGCAGTTCTTC
CASSPDTSGSYVSPYNEQFF
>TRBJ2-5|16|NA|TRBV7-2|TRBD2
TGTGCCAGCAGCCTCACCGGGACTAGCGGGAAAGAGACCCAGTACTTC
CASSLTGTSGKETQYF
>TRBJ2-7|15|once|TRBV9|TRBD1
TGTGCCAGCAGCGCCGGACAGGGTCGTACTTACGAGCAGTACTTC
CASSAGQGRTYEQYF
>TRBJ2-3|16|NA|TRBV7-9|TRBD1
TGTGCCAGCAACCTGGGGACAGTGACTAGCACAGATACGCAGTATTTT
CASNLGTVTSTDTQYF
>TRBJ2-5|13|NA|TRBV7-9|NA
TGTGCCAGCTGTCGGACAGACCAAGAGACCCAGTACTTC
CASCRTDQETQYF
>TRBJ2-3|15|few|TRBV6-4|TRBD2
TGTGCCAGCAGCCTAGCGGGAGGTGGCACAGATACGCAGTATTTT
CASSLAGGGTDTQYF
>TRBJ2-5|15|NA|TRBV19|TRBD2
TGTGCCAGTAGTACGGGACTAGCGGACCAAGAGACCCAGTACTTC
CASSTGLADQETQYF
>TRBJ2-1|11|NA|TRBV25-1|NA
TGTGCCAGCAGTGAGGCGGGAGAGCAGTTCTTC
CASSEAGEQFF
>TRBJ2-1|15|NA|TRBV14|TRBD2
TGTGCCAGCAGCCAAGTTCGGACTAGTGGGAGGGAGCTGTTCTTC
CASSQVRTSGRELFF
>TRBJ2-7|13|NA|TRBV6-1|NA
TGTGCCAGCAGTCTTGAGAGCTCCTACGAGCAGTACTTC
CASSLESSYEQYF
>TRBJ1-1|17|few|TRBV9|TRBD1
TGTGCCAGCAGCCCGCGGACAGGGTATCGAGTGAACACTGAAGCTTTCTTT
CASSPRTGYRVNTEAFF
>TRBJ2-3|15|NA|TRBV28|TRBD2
TGTGCCGGGGGGGCTAGCGGGATCGGTTTGTCTACGCAGTATTTT
CAGGASGIGLSTQYF
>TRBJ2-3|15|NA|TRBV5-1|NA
TGCGCCAGCGCCCAGGCCCCTATTAGCACAGATACGCAGTATTTT
CASAQAPISTDTQYF
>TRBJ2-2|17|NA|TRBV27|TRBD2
TGTGCCAGCAGTTTCCGACTAGCGGGAGGGAGGACCGGGGAGCTGTTTTTT
CASSFRLAGGRTGELFF
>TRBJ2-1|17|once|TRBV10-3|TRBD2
TGTGCCATCAGTGAGTCGGCTAGCGGGATCTCCTACAATGAGCAGTTCTTC
CAISESASGISYNEQFF
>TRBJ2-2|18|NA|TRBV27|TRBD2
TGTGCCAGCAGGGTGACTAGCGGGAGTTTCCTCCGATCCGGGGAGCTGTTTTTT
CASRVTSGSFLRSGELFF
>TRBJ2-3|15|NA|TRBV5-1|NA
TGCGCCAGCAGCATTTCCGGGACTAGCACAGATACGCAGTATTTT
CASSISGTSTDTQYF
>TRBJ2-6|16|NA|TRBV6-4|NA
TGTGCCAGCAGTGACGGAGGGGGCGAAGGGGCCAACGTCCTGACTTTC
CASSDGGGEGANVLTF
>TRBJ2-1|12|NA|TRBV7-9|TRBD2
TGTTCCAGCAGCCTATCGGGACTAGTGTGGTTCTTC
CSSSLSGLVWFF
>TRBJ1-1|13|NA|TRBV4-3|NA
TGCGCCAGCAGCCCGGAGCAAGACACTGAAGCTTTCTTT
CASSPEQDTEAFF
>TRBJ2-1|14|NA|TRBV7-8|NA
TGTGCCAGCAGCTTTTTGCCCGGCGGCAATGAGCAGTTCTTC
CASSFLPGGNEQFF